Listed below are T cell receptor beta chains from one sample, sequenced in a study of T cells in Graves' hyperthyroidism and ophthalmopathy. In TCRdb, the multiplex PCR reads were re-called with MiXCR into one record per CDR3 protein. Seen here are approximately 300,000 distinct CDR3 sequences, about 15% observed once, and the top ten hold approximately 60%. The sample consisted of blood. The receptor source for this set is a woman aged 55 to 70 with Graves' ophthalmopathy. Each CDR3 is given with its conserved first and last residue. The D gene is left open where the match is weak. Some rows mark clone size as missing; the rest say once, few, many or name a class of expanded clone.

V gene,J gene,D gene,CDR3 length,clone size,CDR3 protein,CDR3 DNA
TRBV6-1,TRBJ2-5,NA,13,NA,CASTQSDRETQYF,TGTGCCAGCACCCAATCTGACAGGGAGACCCAGTACTTC
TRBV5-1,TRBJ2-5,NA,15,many,CASSLGQTGQETQYF,TGCGCCAGCAGCTTGGGGCAGACAGGTCAAGAGACCCAGTACTTC
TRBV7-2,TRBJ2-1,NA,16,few,CASSLVGTRGYNEQFF,TGTGCCAGCAGCTTAGTGGGGACCCGCGGGTACAATGAGCAGTTCTTC
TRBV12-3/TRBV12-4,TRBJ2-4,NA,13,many,CASSRGRRNIQYF,TGTGCCAGCAGCCGCGGACGGCGAAACATTCAGTACTTC
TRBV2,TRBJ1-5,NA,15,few,CASSESRQANQPQHF,TGTGCCAGCAGTGAGAGCCGACAGGCCAATCAGCCCCAGCATTTT
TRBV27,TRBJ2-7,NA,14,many,CASSLTRQSYEQYF,TGTGCCAGCAGTCTCACACGGCAATCCTACGAGCAGTACTTC
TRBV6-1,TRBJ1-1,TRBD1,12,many,CAVQGPNTEAFF,TGTGCCGTACAGGGGCCGAACACTGAAGCTTTCTTT
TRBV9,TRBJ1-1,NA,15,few,CASRRGGAGDTEAFF,TGTGCCAGCCGCCGCGGGGGCGCGGGGGACACTGAAGCTTTCTTT
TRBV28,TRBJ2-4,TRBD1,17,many,CASKLATGGKGKNIQYF,TGTGCCAGCAAACTCGCGACAGGGGGCAAGGGTAAAAACATTCAGTACTTC
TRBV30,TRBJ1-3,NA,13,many,CAWSGLFGNTIYF,TGTGCCTGGAGTGGGTTATTTGGAAACACCATATATTTT
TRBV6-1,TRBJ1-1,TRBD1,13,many,CASSTTGGSEAFF,TGTGCCAGCAGCACGACAGGGGGCTCCGAAGCTTTCTTT
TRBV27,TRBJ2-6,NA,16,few,CASSSGRTSGANVLTF,TGTGCCAGCAGTTCAGGACGAACCTCTGGGGCCAACGTCCTGACTTTC
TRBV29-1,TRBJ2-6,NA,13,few,CSVRGTGANVLTF,TGCAGCGTAAGGGGGACCGGGGCCAACGTCCTGACTTTC
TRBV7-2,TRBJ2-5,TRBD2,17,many,CASSLARSGGVRETQYF,TGTGCCAGCAGCTTAGCGCGTAGCGGGGGGGTCCGAGAGACCCAGTACTTC
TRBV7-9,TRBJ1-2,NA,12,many,CASSLGRGGYTF,TGTGCCAGCAGCCTCGGTCGGGGCGGCTACACCTTC
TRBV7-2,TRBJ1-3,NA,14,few,CASSLVAAGNTIYF,TGTGCCAGCAGCTTAGTAGCTGCGGGAAACACCATATATTTT
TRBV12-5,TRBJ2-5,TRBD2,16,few,CASGFTGGGDQETQYF,TGTGCTAGTGGTTTCACGGGGGGGGGAGACCAAGAGACCCAGTACTTC
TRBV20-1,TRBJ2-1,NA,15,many,CSATRGGLGESEQFF,TGCAGTGCTACCCGAGGTGGGCTTGGGGAATCTGAGCAGTTCTTC
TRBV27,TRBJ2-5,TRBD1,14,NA,CASSLWGQQETQYF,TGTGCCAGCAGTTTATGGGGACAGCAAGAGACCCAGTACTTC
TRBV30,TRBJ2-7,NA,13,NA,CAWSGLGSVGQYF,TGTGCCTGGAGTGGTCTTGGATCGGTCGGGCAGTACTTC
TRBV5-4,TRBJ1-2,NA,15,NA,CASSLGTGINYGYTF,TGTGCCAGCAGCTTAGGTACAGGGATCAACTATGGCTACACCTTC
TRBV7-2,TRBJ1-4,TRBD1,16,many,CASSLGIQGGNEKLFF,TGTGCCAGCAGCTTAGGCATACAGGGGGGTAATGAAAAACTGTTTTTT
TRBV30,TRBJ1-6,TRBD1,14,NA,CAWSGQGGNSPLHF,TGTGCCTGGAGTGGACAGGGAGGGAATTCACCCCTCCACTTT
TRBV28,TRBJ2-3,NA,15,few,CASSLSGQGTDTQYF,TGTGCCAGCAGTTTGTCTGGGCAGGGCACAGATACGCAGTATTTT
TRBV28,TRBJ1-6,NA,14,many,CASKGPLYNSPLHF,TGTGCCAGCAAGGGACCGTTGTATAATTCACCCCTCCACTTT
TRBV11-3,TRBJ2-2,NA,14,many,CASSLSLGTGELFF,TGTGCCAGCAGCTTGAGTCTGGGTACCGGGGAGCTGTTTTTT
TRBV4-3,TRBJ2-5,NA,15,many,CASSQDFRVSGTQYF,TGCGCCAGCAGCCAAGATTTCCGGGTTTCAGGGACCCAGTACTTC
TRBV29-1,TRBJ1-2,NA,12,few,CSVSDGAYGYTF,TGCAGCGTGTCGGACGGGGCCTATGGCTACACCTTC
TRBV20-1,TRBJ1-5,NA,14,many,CSASSTDSNQPQHF,TGCAGTGCTAGTTCGACAGATAGCAATCAGCCCCAGCATTTT
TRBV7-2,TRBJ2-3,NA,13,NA,CASSLVGQRGQYF,TGTGCCAGCAGCTTAGTAGGCCAGAGGGGGCAGTATTTT
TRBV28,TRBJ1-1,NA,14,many,CATLGFGTYTEAFF,TGTGCCACCCTGGGTTTTGGTACGTACACTGAAGCTTTCTTT
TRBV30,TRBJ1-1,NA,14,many,CAWIRDFMNTEAFF,TGTGCCTGGATCCGGGACTTCATGAACACTGAAGCTTTCTTT
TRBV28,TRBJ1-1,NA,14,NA,CASSLLGTDTEAFF,TGTGCCAGCAGTTTATTGGGGACCGACACTGAAGCTTTCTTT
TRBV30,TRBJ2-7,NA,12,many,CAWSVQGYEQYF,TGTGCCTGGAGTGTACAGGGATACGAGCAGTACTTC
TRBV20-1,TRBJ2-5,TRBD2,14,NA,CSARLAVGRETQYF,TGCAGTGCTAGACTAGCGGTGGGGAGGGAGACCCAGTACTTC
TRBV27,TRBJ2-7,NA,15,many,CASRGGASRGYEQYF,TGTGCCAGCAGAGGTGGGGCTAGCCGAGGCTACGAGCAGTACTTC
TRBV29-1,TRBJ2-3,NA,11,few,CGHSDTDTQYF,TGCGGACACTCAGACACAGATACGCAGTATTTT
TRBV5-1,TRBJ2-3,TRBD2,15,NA,CASSFPSGGVYTQYF,TGCGCCAGCAGCTTTCCTAGCGGGGGTGTTTATACGCAGTATTTT
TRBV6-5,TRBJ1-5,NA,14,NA,CASSYGGVAQPQHF,TGTGCCAGCAGTTACGGCGGGGTCGCTCAGCCCCAGCATTTT
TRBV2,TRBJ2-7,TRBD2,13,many,CASNEVAGGPQYF,TGTGCCAGCAACGAGGTAGCGGGAGGGCCGCAGTACTTC
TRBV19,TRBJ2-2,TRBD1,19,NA,CASSATRGQVALNTGELFF,TGTGCCAGTAGTGCAACTCGGGGACAGGTTGCCTTGAACACCGGGGAGCTGTTTTTT